This T cell receptor (beta chain) was retrieved from a study of shared clonotypes between healthy human individuals. General observations from the study: Estimated clonotype richness was generally higher in naive than memory subsets.

The CDR3 is 13 residues long. Trimming left V 5 bases short and J 1 base short, with 9 bases between. CDR1 and CDR2 from the germline V gene are MNHEY and SMNVEV (reference sequence). About this clone: Its target is unknown.

Assay execution proceeded at the deep level. For each subset, genomic DNA was distributed in equal portions over several immunoSEQ plates. The assay was immunoSEQ multiplex PCR, and TCRdb's table has in-frame clones only and misses some. The sample has about 960,000 clones; about 80% are singletons. V is TRBV27 and J is TRBJ2-7; maybe TRBD2 (5 bases). The TCR was taken from a man aged 18-30 years in good health. Sequencing input: memory CD4+ T cells sorted from blood. Described subset: CD45RA-negative fraction. CDR3 coding DNA: TGTGCCAGCAGTCCCTCGGGGTCCTACGAGCAGTACTTC. Translating it yields CASSPSGSYEQYF.